What follows describes a single TCR beta chain. Germline CDR1 and CDR2: SGHAT and FQNNGV. The CDR3 sequence is 13 residues long. Trimming took off 2 bases at V and 2 bases at J, with 6 bases between the two ends. This entry belongs to a study of shared T cell receptors in the human thymus. Method: immunoSEQ multiplex PCR; TCRdb's copy keeps in-frame clones and lacks some. This sample carries about 380,000 clones, 95% of them seen once, and the ten largest clones take approximately 0.018%. Sequencing input: thymocytes. V is TRBV11-2 and J is TRBJ1-2, with no clear D. The clonotype comes from a human donor. CDR3 amino acids: CASSLSANYGYTF. CDR3 coding DNA: TGTGCCAGCAGCTTATCAGCCAACTATGGCTACACCTTC. The entire variable domain, with the rest obtained from reference TRBV11-2 and TRBJ1-2, is as follows: EAGVAQSPRYKIIEKRQSVAFWCNPISGHATLYWYQQILGQGPKLLIQFQNNGVVDDSQLPKDRFSAERLKGVDSTLKIQPAKLEDSAVYLCASSLSANYGYTFGSGTRLTVV.